This T cell receptor beta chain was recorded in a study of cytomegalovirus exposure and HLA in healthy donors. Concerning this clone itself: Its antigen is not identified.

With V trimmed by 2 bases and J by 2 bases, 5 bases remained unmatched. The CDR3 loop spans 15 amino acids. Germline V lookup: CDR1 SGDLS, CDR2 YYNGEE. Points from the study as a whole: That first-cohort TCR clusters tended to co-occur in the 130 or so validation repertoires was found in a later analysis. Reports showed the classifier diagnosing cytomegalovirus status with high specificity and sensitivity. Among TCR beta chains, those listed as cytomegalovirus-associated numbered about 160.

Sequencing used immunoSEQ multiplex PCR; TCRdb keeps in-frame clones, though not all of them. The sample lists about 130,000 clones, roughly 89% occurring once. Sequenced material: PBMCs. The receptor was derived from a woman aged 18-30 years in good health and CMV-seronegative. This chain connects TRBV9 to TRBJ2-3; 7 bases are shared with TRBD2. The CDR3 DNA sequence: TGTGCCAGCAGCGTTCGGGGGGACTCCACAGATACGCAGTATTTT. Translated, it gives CASSVRGDSTDTQYF.